The 23 T cell receptor beta chains reported below all come from one sample, sequenced in a study of blood T cell repertoires in COVID-19. Libraries were prepared by immunoSEQ multiplex PCR; TCRdb keeps only in-frame clonotypes and omits some of them. The sample shows roughly 140,000 clones, around 81% of them seen only once. The material sequenced was peripheral blood. The receptors shown here come from a human donor in a cohort sampled during active COVID-19.

The gene calls are TRBV6-9 and TRBJ2-7, with 9 bases lining up with TRBD1. V shed 4 bases and J 3 bases; nucleotides not matched to a gene: 7. Looked up from germline, CDR1 is MNHGY and CDR2 is SVAAGI. The CDR3 has 15 amino acids. The CDR3 DNA reads TGTGCCAGCAGTTCAAGGGACAGGGTGCTCTACGAGCAGTACTTC. This sequence encodes CASSSRDRVLYEQYF.

The chain combines TRBV7-2 with TRBJ1-6; TRBD1 matches at 12 bases. CDR1 is SGHTA, CDR2 FQGNSA, per germline. The CDR3 covers 15 residues. Trimming removed 5 bases from V and 9 bases from J; junction bases left unmatched: 5. The CDR3 loop reads CASSPGQGAPSPLHF. CDR3 nucleotide sequence: TGTGCCAGCAGCCCGGGACAGGGGGCGCCTTCACCCCTCCACTTT. Together with reference TRBV7-2 and TRBJ1-6, the CDR3 gives the full variable domain: GAGVSQSPSNKVTEKGKDVELRCDPISGHTALYWYRQSLGQGLEFLIYFQGNSAPDKSGLPSDRFSAERTGGSVSTLTIQRTQQEDSAVYLCASSPGQGAPSPLHFGNGTRLTVT.

The CDR3 spells CASSPVWGDTEAFF. The CDR3 nucleotides read TGTGCCAGCAGCCCCGTTTGGGGCGACACTGAAGCTTTCTTT. V gene TRBV28 combines with J gene TRBJ1-1, with TRBD1 as a possible D gene (5 bases). The CDR3 is 14 amino acids. Germline CDR1 is MDHEN and CDR2 is SYDVKM. Trimming shortened V by 6 bases and J by 3 bases, and 14 bases separated the two germline ends.

This clone was observed once. The rearrangement uses TRBV3-1 (or the pseudogene TRBV3-2) and TRBJ2-7; 9 nucleotides align to TRBD2. Germline-derived CDR1 and CDR2 are LGHDT and YNNKEL (reference sequence). This CDR3 is 15 amino acids long. Trimming took 1 base from V and 6 from J; bases not matched to a gene: 7. Here the CDR3 DNA reads TGTGCCAGCAGCCAAGGTACGCGGGAGGGCCTCGAGCAGTACTTC. Protein sequence: CASSQGTREGLEQYF.

This clone was counted only a few times. The chain joins TRBV28 to TRBJ2-5; D is uncertain. Trimming took off 2 bases at V and 6 bases at J, with 7 bases between the two ends. CDR3 length equals 12 residues. CDR1 and CDR2 from the germline V gene are MDHEN and SYDVKM. The chain's CDR3 is CASSLMSQTQYF. For the CDR3, the DNA is TGTGCCAGCAGTTTAATGTCTCAGACCCAGTACTTC.

V gene TRBV24-1 combines with J gene TRBJ2-7; maybe TRBD1 (6 bases). The V gene lost 5 bases and the J gene lost 4 bases, with 14 bases spanning the gap. The germline CDR1 and CDR2 sequences are KGHDR and SFDVKD. This CDR3 comprises 14 residues. The CDR3 reads CATSGTGLGYEQYF. The CDR3 nucleotides are TGTGCCACCAGTGGCACAGGGCTCGGGTACGAGCAGTACTTC.

V gene TRBV5-3 combines with J gene TRBJ2-7, with D tentatively TRBD2 (5 bases). TRBV5-3 is classed as an ORF, of uncertain function. The CDR3 contains 16 residues. Trimming left V 4 bases short and J 3 bases short, with 20 bases between. The CDR3 loop reads CARSQTNPESLYEQYF. As DNA, the CDR3 is TGTGCCAGAAGCCAGACTAACCCTGAATCCCTCTACGAGCAGTACTTC.

This chain uses TRBV7-9 with TRBJ2-1, with 9 bases matching TRBD1. This CDR3 is built from 15 residues. J lost 6 bases, V lost 1 base, and 4 bases had no gene match. The germline gives CDR1 SEHNR, CDR2 FQNEAQ (reference sequence). The CDR3 DNA reads TGTGCCAGCAGCTTAGTGACAGGGGGTTTCAATGAGCAGTTCTTC. This encodes CASSLVTGGFNEQFF.

This chain joins TRBV5-1 and TRBJ2-7, with D maybe TRBD1 (6 bases). The CDR3 length is 17 residues. Trimming removed 0 bases from V and 5 bases from J, with 21 bases in between. Germline V gene lookup returns CDR1 SGHRS and CDR2 YFSETQ. As DNA, the CDR3 is TGCGCCAGCAGCTTGGGAAATTGGGGGCGCCAATTGGACGAGCAGTACTTC. Its translation: CASSLGNWGRQLDEQYF.

This chain connects TRBV24-1 to TRBJ2-7, with 8 nucleotides matching TRBD1. CDR1 is KGHDR, CDR2 SFDVKD, per germline. This CDR3 contains 15 residues. The V gene end was trimmed by 5 bases and the J gene end by 4 bases; junction bases not matched to a gene: 9. As DNA, the CDR3 is TGTGCCACCAGTGCTTCTCCAGGGGGCTTGTACGAGCAGTACTTC. Translated, it gives CATSASPGGLYEQYF.

The V and J genes are TRBV27 and TRBJ2-7; TRBD2 matches 14 bases. This CDR3 comprises 16 residues. Germline V gene lookup returns CDR1 MNHEY and CDR2 SMNVEV (reference sequence). The junction had 11 bases not matched to a gene; V was cut back by 6 bases and J by 7 bases. The CDR3 reads CASRAEGLAGAGEQYF. CDR3 nucleotides: TGTGCCAGCAGGGCAGAGGGACTAGCGGGAGCAGGGGAGCAGTACTTC.

The J gene is TRBJ2-7, the V gene TRBV5-4, with 9 bases aligning to TRBD1. Trimming removed 3 bases from V and 5 bases from J; junction bases left unmatched: 6. This CDR3 has 14 amino acids. The germline CDR1 and CDR2 sequences are SGHNT and YYREEE (reference sequence). The CDR3 DNA is TGTGCCAGCAGCTCTACAGGGGGCAAGAACGAGCAGTACTTC. It encodes CASSSTGGKNEQYF.

This clone appeared once. The chain has TRBV4-3 and TRBJ1-2; no reliable D call. The ends were cut back, 0 bases at V and 2 bases at J, with 10 bases in the middle. CDR1 is LGHNA, CDR2 YSLEER, per germline. This CDR3 region has 15 residues. The CDR3 spells CASSQEPGVNYGYTF. In DNA form, the CDR3 reads TGCGCCAGCAGCCAAGAACCGGGAGTGAACTATGGCTACACCTTC.

The rearrangement joins TRBV6-6 to TRBJ2-7, with 11 bases lining up with TRBD1. This CDR3 spans 16 amino acids. Germline assignment: CDR1 MNHNY and CDR2 SVGAGI (reference sequence). The V segment lost 2 bases and the J segment 5 bases; nucleotides outside the gene matches: 8. The CDR3 loop reads CASSYRDRGAKDEQYF. CDR3 nucleotide sequence: TGTGCCAGCAGTTACCGGGACAGGGGGGCAAAGGACGAGCAGTACTTC.

The J gene is TRBJ2-2, the V gene TRBV5-4, with 7 bases that match TRBD2. The germline V gene encodes CDR1 SGHNT and CDR2 YYREEE (reference sequence). The CDR3 length is 16 residues. With 1 base clipped from V and 1 base from J, the junction kept 4 bases outside the gene matches. The CDR3 loop is CASSLRLAENTGELFF. As DNA, the CDR3 is TGTGCCAGCAGCTTGCGTCTAGCGGAGAACACCGGGGAGCTGTTTTTT.

This sequence joins TRBV19 and TRBJ2-7; the D is unclear. CDR1 and CDR2 from the germline V gene are LNHDA and SQIVND (reference sequence). The length of the CDR3 is 15 residues. The V and J ends lost 8 bases and 2 bases respectively, with 19 bases between them. CDR3 residues: CASSRPGGQTYEQYF. The CDR3 DNA sequence: TGTGCCAGTTCGAGGCCGGGTGGCCAAACCTACGAGCAGTACTTC.

This chain links TRBV21-1 with TRBJ2-1; the D call of TRBD1 is as the table states it, not checked on the DNA. TRBV21-1 is a pseudogene. CDR3 length: 15 residues. CDR3 in amino acids: CASSRIRQGYNEQFF. CDR3 sequence (DNA): TGTGCCAGCAGCCGTATTAGACAGGGGTACAATGAGCAGTTCTTC.

This chain connects TRBV5-1 to TRBJ1-5; 10 positions agree with TRBD1. The CDR3 spans 15 residues. Germline loops: CDR1 SGHRS, CDR2 YFSETQ. Trimming at V came to 0 bases and at J to 5 bases, leaving 2 bases not matched to a gene. This chain's CDR3 is CASSLEGTGDQPQHF. CDR3 nucleotides: TGCGCCAGCAGCTTGGAAGGGACAGGGGATCAGCCCCAGCATTTT.

The count of this clone is one. This chain links TRBV28 with TRBJ2-7, with TRBD2 identical over 12 bases. Trimming took 5 bases from V and 2 from J; bases not matched to a gene: 13. This CDR3 has 18 amino acids. Germline V gives CDR1 MDHEN, CDR2 SYDVKM. The CDR3 loop reads CASSLNLGLAGPTYEQYF. For the CDR3, the DNA is TGTGCCAGCAGTCTTAACCTGGGACTAGCGGGCCCCACCTACGAGCAGTACTTC.

The J gene is TRBJ1-3, the V gene TRBV5-1; D remains unclear. This CDR3 spans 18 amino acids. Trimming removed 2 bases at V and 0 bases at J, with 18 bases between. Germline loops: CDR1 SGHRS, CDR2 YFSETQ. The CDR3 here is CASSFTWNSRNSGNTIYF. Here the CDR3 DNA reads TGCGCCAGCAGCTTTACATGGAACAGCCGTAACTCTGGAAACACCATATATTTT.

The rearrangement uses TRBV7-3 and TRBJ2-7; TRBD2 matches at 8 bases. From germline, CDR1 is SGHTA and CDR2 FQGTGA. The CDR3 is 14 residues long. V lost 5 bases and J lost 0; bases outside the gene matches: 3. This CDR3 reads CASSPGTSSYEQYF. The CDR3, as DNA: TGTGCCAGCAGCCCAGGGACTAGCTCCTACGAGCAGTACTTC.

The rearrangement links TRBV9 to TRBJ1-6, with 9 bases lining up with TRBD1. The CDR3 has 14 amino acids. Trimming cost V 2 bases and J 9 bases; bases outside gene matches: 3. Germline V gene lookup returns CDR1 SGDLS and CDR2 YYNGEE. The CDR3 region is CASSVTGGGSPLHF. Here the CDR3 DNA reads TGTGCCAGCAGCGTGACAGGGGGTGGTTCACCCCTCCACTTT.

The rearrangement links TRBV6-2 or TRBV6-3 to TRBJ2-3, with 9 positions matching TRBD1. Germline CDR1 MNHEY, CDR2 SVGEGT. V lost 6 bases and J lost 9; bases outside the gene matches: 13. The CDR3 loop spans 15 amino acids. Here the CDR3 DNA reads TGTGCCAGCAGCCGAACCGGGACAGGGAGATGGACGCAGTATTTT. This sequence encodes CASSRTGTGRWTQYF.